This is a list of T cell receptor beta chains from one sample in a study of blood T cell repertoires in COVID-19. TCRdb's copy holds only in-frame clones and misses some; the assay was immunoSEQ multiplex PCR. The table has roughly 200,000 clones, about 88% seen once; the top ten hold approximately 2.5%. The sequenced sample was peripheral blood. All receptors come from a man aged 35 to 55 with active or convalescent COVID-19. The CDR3 runs from the conserved cysteine through the conserved F or W. Each record gives: CDR3 protein, CDR3 DNA, V gene, clone size, J gene, D gene. D genes are given only for firm matches. The size entry is marked missing in some rows and otherwise reads once, few, many or a size class.

CDR3aa: CATSSGTGINTEAFF
CDR3nt: TGTGCCACCAGTTCCGGGACAGGGATAAACACTGAAGCTTTCTTT
v_gene: TRBV24-1
abundance: -
j_gene: TRBJ1-1
d_gene: TRBD1

CDR3aa: CASSTAGGQETQYF
CDR3nt: TGTGCCAGCTCAACTGCAGGGGGACAAGAGACCCAGTACTTC
v_gene: TRBV9
abundance: -
j_gene: TRBJ2-5
d_gene: TRBD1

CDR3aa: CASRPGPNYGYTF
CDR3nt: TGTGCCAGCAGGCCAGGGCCCAACTATGGCTACACCTTC
v_gene: TRBV27
abundance: -
j_gene: TRBJ1-2
d_gene: -

CDR3aa: CAISAVGTANTEAFF
CDR3nt: TGTGCCATCAGTGCGGTCGGGACAGCCAACACTGAAGCTTTCTTT
v_gene: TRBV10-3
abundance: -
j_gene: TRBJ1-1
d_gene: TRBD1

CDR3aa: CASSQDPATGYGYTF
CDR3nt: TGCGCCAGCAGCCAAGATCCCGCAACGGGGTATGGCTACACCTTC
v_gene: TRBV4-3
abundance: -
j_gene: TRBJ1-2
d_gene: -

CDR3aa: CASSYERGAYGYTF
CDR3nt: TGTGCCAGCAGTTACGAGCGGGGGGCCTATGGCTACACCTTC
v_gene: TRBV6-6
abundance: few
j_gene: TRBJ1-2
d_gene: -

CDR3aa: CASSRQNYGYTF
CDR3nt: TGTGCCAGCAGTCGACAGAACTATGGCTACACCTTC
v_gene: TRBV28
abundance: -
j_gene: TRBJ1-2
d_gene: -

CDR3aa: CASRWTFSSTQPQHF
CDR3nt: TGTGCCAGCAGATGGACATTCTCTTCCACCCAGCCCCAGCATTTT
v_gene: TRBV6-5
abundance: -
j_gene: TRBJ1-5
d_gene: -

CDR3aa: CASSEGANYGYTF
CDR3nt: TGTGCCAGCAGTGAGGGAGCTAACTATGGCTACACCTTC
v_gene: TRBV25-1
abundance: few
j_gene: TRBJ1-2
d_gene: -

CDR3aa: CASSLEGRAGAGYTF
CDR3nt: TGTGCCAGCAGCTTAGAGGGGAGGGCAGGGGCCGGCTACACCTTC
v_gene: TRBV7-2
abundance: once
j_gene: TRBJ1-2
d_gene: -

CDR3aa: CASSTGVGSPLHF
CDR3nt: TGTGCCAGCAGTACAGGGGTGGGTTCACCCCTCCACTTT
v_gene: TRBV28
abundance: -
j_gene: TRBJ1-6
d_gene: TRBD1

CDR3aa: CASSYSIGGESSGNTIYF
CDR3nt: TGTGCCAGCAGTTACTCGATAGGAGGGGAGAGCTCTGGAAACACCATATATTTT
v_gene: TRBV6-2/TRBV6-3
abundance: -
j_gene: TRBJ1-3
d_gene: -

CDR3aa: CASSLAGTNYEQYF
CDR3nt: TGTGCCAGCAGCTTAGCGGGGACTAACTACGAGCAGTACTTC
v_gene: TRBV7-2
abundance: -
j_gene: TRBJ2-7
d_gene: TRBD2

CDR3aa: CSVDSGNTEAFF
CDR3nt: TGCAGCGTTGACTCAGGGAATACTGAAGCTTTCTTT
v_gene: TRBV29-1
abundance: -
j_gene: TRBJ1-1
d_gene: -

CDR3aa: CASSVSTVLQYF
CDR3nt: TGTGCCAGCAGCGTAAGCACCGTCCTGCAGTACTTC
v_gene: TRBV9
abundance: -
j_gene: TRBJ2-7
d_gene: -

CDR3aa: CASSLEQGIDYGYTF
CDR3nt: TGTGCCAGCAGCTTAGAACAGGGGATCGACTATGGCTACACCTTC
v_gene: TRBV7-9
abundance: -
j_gene: TRBJ1-2
d_gene: TRBD1

CDR3aa: CAIRDREAGNTIYF
CDR3nt: TGTGCCATCAGGGACAGGGAGGCTGGAAACACCATATATTTT
v_gene: TRBV10-3
abundance: -
j_gene: TRBJ1-3
d_gene: TRBD1

CDR3aa: CASSKSTGKRQNTEAFF
CDR3nt: TGTGCCAGCAGCAAATCGACAGGGAAGAGGCAGAACACTGAAGCTTTCTTT
v_gene: TRBV21-1
abundance: -
j_gene: TRBJ1-1
d_gene: -

CDR3aa: CAWSLGDTEAFF
CDR3nt: TGTGCCTGGAGTTTAGGGGACACTGAAGCTTTCTTT
v_gene: TRBV30
abundance: -
j_gene: TRBJ1-1
d_gene: -

CDR3aa: CASSLGHGDTEAFF
CDR3nt: TGTGCCAGCAGCTTAGGTCACGGGGACACTGAAGCTTTCTTT
v_gene: TRBV7-8
abundance: -
j_gene: TRBJ1-1
d_gene: -

CDR3aa: CASSSRDYEETQYF
CDR3nt: TGTGCCAGCAGCTCCCGGGACTATGAAGAGACCCAGTACTTC
v_gene: TRBV5-4
abundance: -
j_gene: TRBJ2-5
d_gene: TRBD2

CDR3aa: CASSIRQGEAYEQYF
CDR3nt: TGTGCCAGTAGTATCCGACAGGGGGAGGCTTACGAGCAGTACTTC
v_gene: TRBV19
abundance: -
j_gene: TRBJ2-7
d_gene: TRBD1